A single sample gave rise to the 3 T cell receptor beta chains below, sequenced in a study of neoadjuvant anti-PD-1 for oral cavity cancer. Time point: after neoadjuvant nivolumab, at surgical resection. The data were produced by immunoSEQ multiplex PCR, yet TCRdb's version contains in-frame clones alone and is incomplete. The top ten clones hold around 2.6% of a sample with 55,000 to 80,000 clones, 70% to 90% of them seen once. The sample consisted of PBMCs, taken after nivolumab (anti-PD-1) treatment. These receptor sequences come from a person between 40 and 80 years old with oral cavity squamous cell carcinoma.

This chain connects TRBV27 to TRBJ1-1; a weak D match, TRBD1 (5 bases). The germline V gene has CDR1 MNHEY and CDR2 SMNVEV (reference sequence). The CDR3 runs to 15 residues. Trimming took off 6 bases at V and 0 bases at J, with 14 bases between the two ends. CDR3 sequence: CASRHDSYMNTEAFF. As DNA, the CDR3 is TGTGCCAGCAGACATGACAGCTACATGAACACTGAAGCTTTCTTT.

V gene TRBV30 combines with J gene TRBJ2-3; D call uncertain. The CDR3 extends over 13 amino acids. Germline V gene sequence: CDR1 GTSNPN, CDR2 SVGIG (reference sequence). V lost 3 bases to trimming and J lost 0 bases, with 7 bases between them. CDR3 amino acids: CAWSWDSTDTQYF. The CDR3 DNA reads TGTGCCTGGAGCTGGGATAGCACAGATACGCAGTATTTT.

The genes are TRBV7-8 and TRBJ2-7; the D is unclear. V was trimmed by 1 base and J by 0 bases, leaving 10 bases between them. Germline V CDR1 and CDR2: SGHVS, FQNEAQ. This CDR3 comprises 15 residues. The CDR3 bases are TGTGCCAGCAGCTTAGTGCCGCAGTCCTCCTACGAGCAGTACTTC. The encoded protein is CASSLVPQSSYEQYF.